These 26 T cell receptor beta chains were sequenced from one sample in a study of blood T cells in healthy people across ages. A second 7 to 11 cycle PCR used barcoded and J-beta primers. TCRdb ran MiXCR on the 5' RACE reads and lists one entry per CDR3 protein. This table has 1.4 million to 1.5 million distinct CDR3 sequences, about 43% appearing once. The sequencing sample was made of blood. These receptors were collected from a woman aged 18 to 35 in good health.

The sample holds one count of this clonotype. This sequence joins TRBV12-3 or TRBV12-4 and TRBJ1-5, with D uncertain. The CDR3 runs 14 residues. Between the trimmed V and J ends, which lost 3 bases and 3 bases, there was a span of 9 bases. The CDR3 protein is CASSFWRDNQPQHF. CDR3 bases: TGTGCCAGCAGTTTTTGGAGGGACAATCAGCCCCAGCATTTT.

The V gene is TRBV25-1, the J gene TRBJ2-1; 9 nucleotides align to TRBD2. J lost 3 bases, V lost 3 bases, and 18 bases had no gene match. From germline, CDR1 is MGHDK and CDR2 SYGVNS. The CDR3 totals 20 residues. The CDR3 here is CASSDPVGSGRPPFYNEQFF. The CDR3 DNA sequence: TGTGCCAGCAGTGACCCTGTTGGAAGCGGGAGGCCCCCTTTCTACAATGAGCAGTTCTTC.

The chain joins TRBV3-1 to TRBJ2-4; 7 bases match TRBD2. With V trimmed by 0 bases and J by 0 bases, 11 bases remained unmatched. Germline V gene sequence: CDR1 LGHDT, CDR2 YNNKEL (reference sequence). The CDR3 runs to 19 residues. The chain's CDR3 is CASSQDGAGRLLAKNIQYF. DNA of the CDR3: TGTGCCAGCAGCCAAGATGGAGCGGGGCGGCTTCTAGCCAAAAACATTCAGTACTTC.

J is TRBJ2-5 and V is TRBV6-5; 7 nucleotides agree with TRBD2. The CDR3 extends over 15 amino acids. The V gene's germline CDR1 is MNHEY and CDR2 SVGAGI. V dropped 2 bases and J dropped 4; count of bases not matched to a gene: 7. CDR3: CASSYRGLRTETQYF. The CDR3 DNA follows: TGTGCCAGCAGTTACAGGGGACTAAGAACAGAGACCCAGTACTTC.

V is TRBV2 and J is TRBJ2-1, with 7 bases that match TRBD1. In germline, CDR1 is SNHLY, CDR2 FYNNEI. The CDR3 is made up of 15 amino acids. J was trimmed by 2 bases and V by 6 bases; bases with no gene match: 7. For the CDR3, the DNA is TGTGCCAGCAGCGCGCAGGGGGTAACCTACAATGAGCAGTTCTTC. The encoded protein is CASSAQGVTYNEQFF.

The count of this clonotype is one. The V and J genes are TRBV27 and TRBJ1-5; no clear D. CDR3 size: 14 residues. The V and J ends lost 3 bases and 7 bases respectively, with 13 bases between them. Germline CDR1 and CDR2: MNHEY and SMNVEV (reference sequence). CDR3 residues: CASSFGRAGQPQHF. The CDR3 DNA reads TGTGCCAGCAGTTTCGGTCGGGCTGGGCAGCCCCAGCATTTT.

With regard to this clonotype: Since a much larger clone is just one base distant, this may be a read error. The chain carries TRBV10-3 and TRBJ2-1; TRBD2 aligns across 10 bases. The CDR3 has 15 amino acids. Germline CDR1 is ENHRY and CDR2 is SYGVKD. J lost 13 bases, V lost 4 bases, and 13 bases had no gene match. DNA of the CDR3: TGTGCCATCAGTGTAGCGGGGGGTTATCAAGAGACCCAGTTCTTC. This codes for CAISVAGGYQETQFF.

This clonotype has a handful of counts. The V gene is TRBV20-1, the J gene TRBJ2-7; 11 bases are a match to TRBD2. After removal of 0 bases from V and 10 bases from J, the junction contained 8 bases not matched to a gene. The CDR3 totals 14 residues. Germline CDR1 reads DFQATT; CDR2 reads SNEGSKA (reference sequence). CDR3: CSARDTTSGGPQYF. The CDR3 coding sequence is TGCAGTGCTAGAGATACTACTAGCGGGGGCCCTCAGTACTTC.

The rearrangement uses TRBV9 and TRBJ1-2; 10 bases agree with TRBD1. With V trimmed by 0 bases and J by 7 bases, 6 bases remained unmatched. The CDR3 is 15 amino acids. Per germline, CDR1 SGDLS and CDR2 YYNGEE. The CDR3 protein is CASSVGGTGAIGYTF. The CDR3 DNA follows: TGTGCCAGCAGCGTAGGGGGGACAGGGGCAATTGGCTACACCTTC. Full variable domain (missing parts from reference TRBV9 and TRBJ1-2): DSGVTQTPKHLITATGQRVTLRCSPRSGDLSVYWYQQSLDQGLQFLIQYYNGEERAKGNILERFSAQQFPDLHSELNLSSLELGDSALYFCASSVGGTGAIGYTFGSGTRLTVV.

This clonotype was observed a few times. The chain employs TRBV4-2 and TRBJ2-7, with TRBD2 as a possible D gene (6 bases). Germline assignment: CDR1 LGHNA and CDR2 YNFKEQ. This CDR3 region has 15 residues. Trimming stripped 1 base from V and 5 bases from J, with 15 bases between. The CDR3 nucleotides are TGTGCCAGCAGCCAAGTCGGAGGGAGAGTCGACGAGCAGTACTTC. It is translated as CASSQVGGRVDEQYF.

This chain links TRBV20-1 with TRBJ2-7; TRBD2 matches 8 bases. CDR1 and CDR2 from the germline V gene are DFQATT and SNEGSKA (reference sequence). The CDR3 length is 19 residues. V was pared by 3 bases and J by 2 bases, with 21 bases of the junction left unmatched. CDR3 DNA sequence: TGCAGTGCTAGTTCAACCCTATTTGGCGGGGGGCAAAACCCCTACGAGCAGTACTTC. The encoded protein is CSASSTLFGGGQNPYEQYF.

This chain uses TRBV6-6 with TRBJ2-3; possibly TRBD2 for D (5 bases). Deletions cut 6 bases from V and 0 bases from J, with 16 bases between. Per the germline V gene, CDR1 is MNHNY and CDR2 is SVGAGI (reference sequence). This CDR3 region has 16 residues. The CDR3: CASSPNPGSSTDTQYF. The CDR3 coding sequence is TGTGCCAGCAGCCCAAACCCGGGAAGTAGCACAGATACGCAGTATTTT.

The CDR3 DNA is TGTGCCAGCTCACTCTTTAAAGCCGGGACGAACACTGAAGCTTTCTTT. Protein sequence: CASSLFKAGTNTEAFF. The V and J genes are TRBV18 and TRBJ1-1, with TRBD1 as a possible D gene (5 bases). Germline-derived CDR1 and CDR2 are KGHSH and LQKENI. This CDR3 has 16 amino acids. V lost 4 bases and J 1 base, leaving 16 bases between the germline ends.

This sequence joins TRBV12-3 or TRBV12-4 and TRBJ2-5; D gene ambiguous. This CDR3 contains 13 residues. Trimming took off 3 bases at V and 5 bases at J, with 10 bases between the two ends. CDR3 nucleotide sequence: TGTGCCAGCAGTTTGGGTGAGGCGGAGACCCAGTACTTC. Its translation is CASSLGEAETQYF.

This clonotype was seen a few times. The CDR3 here is CASSPTSSSDTQYF. In DNA, the CDR3 is TGTGCCAGCTCACCGACTAGTTCCTCAGATACGCAGTATTTT. This rearrangement joins TRBV18 to TRBJ2-3; possibly TRBD2 for D (6 bases). Trimming took off 3 bases at V and 4 bases at J, with 11 bases between the two ends. The CDR3 runs 14 residues. Per the germline V gene, CDR1 is KGHSH and CDR2 is LQKENI.

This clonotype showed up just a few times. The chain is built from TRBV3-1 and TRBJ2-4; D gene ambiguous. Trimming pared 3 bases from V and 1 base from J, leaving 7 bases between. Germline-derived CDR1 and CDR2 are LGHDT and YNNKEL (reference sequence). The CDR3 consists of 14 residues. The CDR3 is CASSQGWAKNIQYF. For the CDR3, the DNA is TGTGCCAGCAGCCAGGGTTGGGCCAAAAACATTCAGTACTTC.

The CDR3 DNA follows: TGTGCCAGCAGCTTTAGCCCCTCGATAGGGGGACACACTGAAGCTTTCTTT. It yields the protein CASSFSPSIGGHTEAFF. The chain uses TRBV7-9 and TRBJ1-1, with D tentatively TRBD1 (6 bases). Germline V gene data show CDR1 as SEHNR and CDR2 as FQNEAQ (reference sequence). Trimming stripped 3 bases from V and 3 bases from J, with 20 bases between. CDR3 length: 17 residues.

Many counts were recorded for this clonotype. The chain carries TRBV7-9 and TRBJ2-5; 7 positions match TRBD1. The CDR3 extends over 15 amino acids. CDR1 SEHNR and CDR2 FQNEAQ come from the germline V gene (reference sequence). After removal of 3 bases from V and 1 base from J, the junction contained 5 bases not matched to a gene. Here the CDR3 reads CASSLPGQPQETQYF. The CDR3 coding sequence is TGTGCCAGCAGCTTGCCGGGACAGCCCCAAGAGACCCAGTACTTC.

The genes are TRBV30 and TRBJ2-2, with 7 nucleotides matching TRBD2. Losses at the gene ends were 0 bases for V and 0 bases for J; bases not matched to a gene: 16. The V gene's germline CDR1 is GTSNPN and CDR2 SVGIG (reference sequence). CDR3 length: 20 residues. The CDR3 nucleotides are TGTGCCTGGAGTGTAGGGACTATGGCAAAGAAAACGGCGAACACCGGGGAGCTGTTTTTT. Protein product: CAWSVGTMAKKTANTGELFF.

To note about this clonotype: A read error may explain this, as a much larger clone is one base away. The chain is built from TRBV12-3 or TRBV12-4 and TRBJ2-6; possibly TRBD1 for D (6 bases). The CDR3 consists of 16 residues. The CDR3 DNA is TGTACCAGCAGTACAGGGCCAAGCTCTGGGGCCAACGTCCTGACTTTC. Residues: CTSSTGPSSGANVLTF.

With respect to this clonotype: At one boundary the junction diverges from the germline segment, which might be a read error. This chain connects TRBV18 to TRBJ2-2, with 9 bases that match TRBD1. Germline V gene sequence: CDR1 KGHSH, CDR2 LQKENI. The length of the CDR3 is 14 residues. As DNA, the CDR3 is TGTGCCAGCACCCGACAGGGGGTCACCAGGGAGCTGTTTTTT. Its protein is CASTRQGVTRELFF.

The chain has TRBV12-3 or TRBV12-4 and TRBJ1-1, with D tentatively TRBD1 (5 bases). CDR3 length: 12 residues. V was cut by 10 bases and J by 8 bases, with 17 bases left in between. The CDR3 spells CAIADSPAEAFF. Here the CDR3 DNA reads TGTGCCATCGCAGACAGCCCCGCAGAAGCTTTCTTT.

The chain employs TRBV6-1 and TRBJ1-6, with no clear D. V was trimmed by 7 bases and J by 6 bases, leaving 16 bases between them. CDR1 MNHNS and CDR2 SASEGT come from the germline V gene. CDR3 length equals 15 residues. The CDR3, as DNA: TGTGCCAGCAACCCCGGGAACCTTTTTAATTCACCCCTCCACTTT. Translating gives CASNPGNLFNSPLHF.

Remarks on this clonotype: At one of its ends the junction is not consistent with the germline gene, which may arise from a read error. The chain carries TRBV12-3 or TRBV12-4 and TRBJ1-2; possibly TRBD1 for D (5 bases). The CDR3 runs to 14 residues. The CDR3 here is CASSLALGGYGHTF. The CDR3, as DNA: TGTGCCAGCAGTTTAGCGCTCGGGGGGTATGGCCACACCTTC.

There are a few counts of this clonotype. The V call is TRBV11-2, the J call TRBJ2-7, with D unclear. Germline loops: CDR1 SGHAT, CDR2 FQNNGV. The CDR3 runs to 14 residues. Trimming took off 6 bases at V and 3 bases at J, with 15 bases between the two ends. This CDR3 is CASSSRRTLYEQYF. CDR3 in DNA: TGTGCCAGCAGTTCCAGACGGACCCTCTACGAGCAGTACTTC.

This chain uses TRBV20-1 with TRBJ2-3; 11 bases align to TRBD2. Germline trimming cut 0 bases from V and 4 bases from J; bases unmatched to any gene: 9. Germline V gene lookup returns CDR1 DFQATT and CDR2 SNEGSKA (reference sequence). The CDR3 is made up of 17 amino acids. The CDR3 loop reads CSARDRISGRAADTQYF. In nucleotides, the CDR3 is TGCAGTGCTAGAGACCGTATTAGCGGGAGGGCGGCAGATACGCAGTATTTT.